The present T cell receptor (beta chain) was sequenced within a study of blood T cell repertoires in COVID-19 (dated by TCRdb to between 2020 and 2021). Study-wide context: The collaborator samples originated in the United States, Italy and Spain and spanned the acute and convalescent phases of COVID-19. Where HLA class I and class II types were available, the types were taken from metadata supplied by the sample provider, not from assay-based typing. The material from the prospective study consisted of cDNA or gDNA derived from T cells, B-cell-depleted T cells, or PBMCs. Sample metadata almost always included a de-identified subject ID, COVID-19 status, age in years and sex. Samples came from the ongoing ImmuneRACE study (first 160 participants) plus 1,254 subjects from 6 global collaborators. Deeply sampled blood TCRbeta repertoires from subjects exposed to, actively infected with, or recovered from COVID-19 were included in the dataset. The repertoires were released in a freely available public database meant as a resource for research on the immune response to SARS-CoV-2.

TCRbeta CDR3 regions were amplified from genomic DNA by means of the immunoSEQ Assay, a bias-controlled multiplex PCR. Concerning the study's data processing: The number of nucleated cells in each sample was estimated by amplification of reference gene primers within the assay. To quantify the absolute abundance of each unique TCRbeta CDR3 rearrangement, sequence reads were collapsed and filtered. For each sample, productive Simpson clonality was calculated by taking the square root of Simpson's diversity index across productive rearrangements. The table comes from immuneACCESS by way of TCRdb, which keeps in-frame sequences with V and J called. Part of the clones is missing from these tables; in studies checked, under half for an unresolved V gene and the rest for unknown reasons. V, J and clone size are taken as reported in that table, and D and trimming were inferred from the DNA itself. This sample holds under 500,000 clones; 70% to 90% were observed only once. The top ten clones comprise about 2.1% of the sample.

A remark on this clone: Its antigen specificity is not known. One base away there is no much larger clone; base qualities are not given.

In the prospective study, participants were about 18 to 95 years old, resided in about two dozen geographic areas of the United States, and were enrolled through a virtual design. In the prospective study, participants were assigned to cohorts based on the clinical history participants reported in a screening survey and a study questionnaire. Mobile phlebotomists in the prospective study collected whole blood, serum and a nasopharyngeal or oropharyngeal swab from every participant. Additional blood draws and questionnaires over an approximately two-month period could optionally be provided by prospective study participants. Before DNA extraction, blood samples from the prospective study were shipped at room temperature or frozen. The junction shows trimming of 5 bases on V and 2 bases on J, and the gene matches do not reach 7 bases of it. Its CDR3 holds 15 amino acids, cysteine through phenylalanine. The read is trimmed to its CDR3 DNA, 45 bases read in frame from base 1. The germline V gene (reference sequence) gives CDR1 as LNHDA and CDR2 as SQIVND.

Beyond this particular receptor, the publication reports: Clinical and demographic metadata were provided uncurated, with the amount varying by source and participant.

The rearranged chain carries TRBV19 and TRBJ2-7, with 9 bases in between that match TRBD2. The clonotype originates from a woman in her late teens or twenties with acute COVID-19. Sequencing was carried out using PBMCs or T cells enriched from blood (not recorded which). The DNA sequence is as follows: TGTGCCAGTAGTTCAGAGACTAGCGGAGCCTACGAGCAGTACTTC. Its translation reads: CASSSETSGAYEQYF.